Each of the 21 T cell receptor beta chains below was sequenced from the same sample in a study of blood T cell repertoires in COVID-19. TCRdb's table, derived via immunoSEQ multiplex PCR, lists solely in-frame clones and lacks some. Among about 250,000 clones listed, around 89% were seen once. The sample consisted of peripheral blood. These receptors came from a woman in her twenties or thirties with COVID-19, enrolled during active disease.

The chain uses TRBV11-2 and TRBJ2-7; 9 positions agree with TRBD1. This CDR3 region has 13 residues. The ends lost 1 base at V and 5 bases at J; junction bases unmatched: 0. CDR1 SGHAT and CDR2 FQNNGV come from the germline V gene. Here the CDR3 reads CASSLGQGDEQYV. The CDR3 region has the DNA TGTGCCAGCAGCTTAGGACAGGGGGACGAGCAGTACGTC.

V usage is TRBV30 and J usage is TRBJ1-1; D might be TRBD1 (5 bases). Germline V lookup: CDR1 GTSNPN, CDR2 SVGIG (reference sequence). The V end was cut by 4 bases, the J end by 2 bases, with 8 bases between. The CDR3 has 12 residues. The CDR3 nucleotides read TGTGCCTGGAAGGGGCCCAACACTGAAGCTTTCTTT. Translated, it gives CAWKGPNTEAFF.

The rearrangement uses TRBV5-1 and TRBJ1-4; a possible D gene is TRBD1 (5 bases). The ends were cut back, 3 bases at V and 4 bases at J, with 7 bases in the middle. The CDR3 runs to 13 residues. The germline V gene has CDR1 SGHRS and CDR2 YFSETQ. The CDR3 loop is CASSSGGNEKLFF. CDR3 nucleotide sequence: TGCGCCAGCAGCTCCGGGGGTAATGAAAAACTGTTTTTT.

V usage is TRBV7-6 and J usage is TRBJ2-5; 7 bases fit TRBD1. After removal of 5 bases from V and 1 base from J, the junction contained 10 bases not matched to a gene. Germline lookup yields CDR1 SGHVS and CDR2 FNYEAQ. This CDR3 has 16 amino acids. The CDR3 loop reads CASSQSPDRRQETQYF. CDR3 coding DNA: TGTGCCAGCAGCCAGTCCCCGGACAGGCGCCAAGAGACCCAGTACTTC. The whole variable domain, remainder taken from reference TRBV7-6 and TRBJ2-5, is GAGVSQSPRYKVTKRGQDVALRCDPISGHVSLYWYRQALGQGPEFLTYFNYEAQQDKSGLPNDRFSAERPEGSISTLTIQRTEQRDSAMYRCASSQSPDRRQETQYFGPGTRLLVL.

J is TRBJ2-1 and V is TRBV5-1, with 9 bases aligning to TRBD2. The germline V gene encodes CDR1 SGHRS and CDR2 YFSETQ. Trimming at V came to 5 bases and at J to 0 bases, leaving 3 bases not matched to a gene. The CDR3 is made up of 15 amino acids. The CDR3 loop reads CASSAAGGSYNEQFF. The CDR3 DNA reads TGCGCCAGCAGTGCAGCGGGGGGCTCCTACAATGAGCAGTTCTTC.

The CDR3 region has the DNA TGTGCCAGTAGTATTGTCGTCTGGTCAGGGGCCTATGGCTACACCTTC. Protein sequence: CASSIVVWSGAYGYTF. V gene TRBV19 combines with J gene TRBJ1-2; D is possibly TRBD1 (6 bases). This CDR3 is built from 16 residues. From germline, CDR1 is LNHDA and CDR2 SQIVND (reference sequence). The V end lost 3 bases, the J end lost 4 bases, and 18 bases lay between the germline ends. Full variable domain (rest looked up from reference TRBV19 and TRBJ1-2): DGGITQSPKYLFRKEGQNVTLSCEQNLNHDAMYWYRQDPGQGLRLIYYSQIVNDFQKGDIAEGYSVSREKKESFPLTVTSAQKNPTAFYLCASSIVVWSGAYGYTFGSGTRLTVV.

This clone was counted a few times. A read error may produce the germline difference seen at one junction end. This rearrangement joins TRBV29-1 to TRBJ1-4, with 7 bases identical to TRBD1. Germline V gives CDR1 SQVTM, CDR2 ANQGSEA. The CDR3 has 15 amino acids. CDR3 loop: CSAEDPGTADEKLFF. The CDR3 nucleotides read TGCAGCGCTGAAGACCCCGGGACAGCTGATGAAAAACTGTTTTTT.

The V call is TRBV4-1, the J call TRBJ2-1; 10 bases match TRBD1. CDR1 and CDR2 from the germline V gene are MGHRA and YSYEKL. With 3 bases clipped from V and 6 bases from J, the junction kept 8 bases outside the gene matches. There are 16 residues in the CDR3. CDR3 sequence: CASSHGPGTGANEQFF. In nucleotides, the CDR3 is TGCGCCAGCAGCCATGGTCCAGGGACAGGGGCCAATGAGCAGTTCTTC.

This clone was seen only a few times. V usage is TRBV10-1 and J usage is TRBJ2-1; 8 nucleotides align to TRBD2. Germline CDR1 is WNHNN and CDR2 is SYGVQD (reference sequence). CDR3 length: 15 amino acids. V dropped 6 bases and J dropped 7; count of bases not matched to a gene: 11. Here the CDR3 reads CASSDTGGPDNEQFF. DNA of the CDR3: TGCGCCAGCAGCGACACGGGGGGGCCAGATAATGAGCAGTTCTTC.

The genes are TRBV28 and TRBJ2-7; D perhaps matches TRBD1 (5 bases). CDR1 and CDR2 (germline): MDHEN, SYDVKM. The CDR3 contains 14 residues. Between the trimmed V and J ends, which lost 6 bases and 1 base, there was a span of 13 bases. CDR3 DNA sequence: TGTGCCAGCAGGGGTCAGGGTCGTTCCTACGAGCAGTACTTC. Translating it yields CASRGQGRSYEQYF.

The chain recombines TRBV7-2 with TRBJ2-7; a possible D gene is TRBD2 (5 bases). The CDR3 contains 14 residues. Per germline, CDR1 SGHTA and CDR2 FQGNSA. Between the trimmed V and J ends, which lost 5 bases and 0 bases, there was a span of 11 bases. In DNA form, the CDR3 reads TGTGCCAGCAGCCTCCTGGCGGGCTCCTACGAGCAGTACTTC. This encodes CASSLLAGSYEQYF.

The V call is TRBV13, the J call TRBJ1-1; D is perhaps TRBD1 (5 bases). Germline V CDR1 and CDR2: PRHDT, FYEKMQ (reference sequence). The V end was cut by 1 base, the J end by 8 bases, with 11 bases between. The CDR3 has 13 amino acids. In DNA, the CDR3 is TGTGCCAGCAGCTTAGAGAGGGGACTGGAAGCTTTCTTT. Its protein is CASSLERGLEAFF.

V and J are TRBV11-2 and TRBJ1-2; 8 bases map to TRBD1. J lost 6 bases, V lost 5 bases, and 14 bases had no gene match. The CDR3 is made up of 16 amino acids. Germline CDR1 reads SGHAT; CDR2 reads FQNNGV. The DNA of the CDR3 is TGTGCCAGCAGCCAGGGTCAGGGGGCGACTACCCATGGCTACACCTTC. This encodes CASSQGQGATTHGYTF. The entire variable domain, with the rest obtained from reference TRBV11-2 and TRBJ1-2, is as follows: EAGVAQSPRYKIIEKRQSVAFWCNPISGHATLYWYQQILGQGPKLLIQFQNNGVVDDSQLPKDRFSAERLKGVDSTLKIQPAKLEDSAVYLCASSQGQGATTHGYTFGSGTRLTVV.

The chain carries TRBV28 and TRBJ1-2; 7 bases match TRBD1. The CDR3 runs 17 residues. V was pared by 6 bases and J by 2 bases, with 15 bases of the junction left unmatched. Germline assignment: CDR1 MDHEN and CDR2 SYDVKM. Written as DNA, the CDR3 is TGTGCCAGCAGCTTCTGGAATGCCGGGACAGAAAACTATGGCTACACCTTC. Its protein is CASSFWNAGTENYGYTF.

V gene TRBV7-9 combines with J gene TRBJ1-5, with TRBD1 matching 8 bases. Per the germline V gene, CDR1 is SEHNR and CDR2 is FQNEAQ (reference sequence). The CDR3 extends over 15 amino acids. Unmatched junction bases numbered 6, after V lost 1 base and J lost 7 bases. CDR3 sequence (DNA): TGTGCCAGCAGCTTAGAGGGGGCAGGGGGCCAGCCCCAGCATTTT. As protein: CASSLEGAGGQPQHF.

The sample holds one count of this clone. The chain links TRBV29-1 to TRBJ2-5, with D possibly TRBD1 on 5 matching bases. V gave up 8 bases and J gave up 2 bases, with 18 bases separating them. CDR1 is SQVTM, CDR2 ANQGSEA, per germline. This CDR3 contains 14 residues. CDR3 in amino acids: CSTPTPNRQETQYF. The CDR3 bases are TGCAGCACCCCGACACCTAACAGGCAAGAGACCCAGTACTTC.

The chain combines TRBV4-2 with TRBJ1-1; possibly TRBD1 for D (5 bases). V dropped 0 bases and J dropped 4 bases, with 9 bases sitting between them. CDR1 is LGHNA, CDR2 YNFKEQ, per germline. This CDR3 has 14 amino acids. The CDR3 here is CASSQESTVTEAFF. Written as DNA, the CDR3 is TGTGCCAGCAGCCAAGAGTCGACAGTCACTGAAGCTTTCTTT.

The chain's CDR3 is CASSPTTGSPYEQYF. In nucleotides, the CDR3 is TGTGCCAGCAGCCCCACGACAGGGTCCCCCTACGAGCAGTACTTC. The gene calls are TRBV7-9 and TRBJ2-7; the match to TRBD1 covers 7 bases. Germline V lookup: CDR1 SEHNR, CDR2 FQNEAQ (reference sequence). CDR3 length equals 15 residues. V was clipped by 5 bases and J by 2 bases; unmatched bases: 9.

The rearrangement links TRBV11-2 to TRBJ2-5, with 7 positions matching TRBD1. V dropped 5 bases and J dropped 5; count of bases not matched to a gene: 8. Germline V lookup: CDR1 SGHAT, CDR2 FQNNGV. The CDR3 is 14 residues long. The CDR3 here is CASSRRQGVETQYF. In DNA, the CDR3 is TGTGCCAGCAGCAGACGACAGGGTGTGGAGACCCAGTACTTC.

The chain employs TRBV4-2 and TRBJ2-3, with 8 positions matching TRBD2. CDR1 and CDR2 from the germline V gene are LGHNA and YNFKEQ. J lost 3 bases, V lost 3 bases, and 5 bases had no gene match. This CDR3 is 15 amino acids long. The CDR3: CASSQLSGVTDTQYF. Here the CDR3 DNA reads TGTGCCAGCAGCCAGCTTAGCGGGGTGACAGATACGCAGTATTTT.

This clone was found once. V and J are TRBV6-6 and TRBJ2-3; no reliable D call. Germline values: CDR1 MNHNY, CDR2 SVGAGI (reference sequence). V was trimmed by 5 bases and J by 4 bases, leaving 13 bases between them. There are 14 residues in the CDR3. CDR3 region: CASSQPNFSDTQYF. The CDR3 DNA reads as TGTGCCAGCAGTCAACCCAACTTCTCAGATACGCAGTATTTT.